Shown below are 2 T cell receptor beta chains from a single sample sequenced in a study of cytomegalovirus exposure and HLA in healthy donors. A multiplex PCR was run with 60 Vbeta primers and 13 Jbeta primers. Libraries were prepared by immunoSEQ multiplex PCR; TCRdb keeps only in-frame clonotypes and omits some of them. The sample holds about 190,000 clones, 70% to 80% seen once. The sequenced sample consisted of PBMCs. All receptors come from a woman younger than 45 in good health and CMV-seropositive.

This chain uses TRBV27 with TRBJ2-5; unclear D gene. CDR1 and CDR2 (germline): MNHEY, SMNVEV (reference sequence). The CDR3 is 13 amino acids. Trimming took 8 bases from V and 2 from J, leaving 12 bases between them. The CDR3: CASGGVEQETQYF. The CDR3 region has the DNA TGTGCCAGCGGCGGTGTGGAGCAAGAGACCCAGTACTTC.

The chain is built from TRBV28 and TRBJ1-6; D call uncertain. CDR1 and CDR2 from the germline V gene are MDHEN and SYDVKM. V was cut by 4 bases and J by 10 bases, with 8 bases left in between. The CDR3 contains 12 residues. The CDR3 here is CASSSGNSPLHF. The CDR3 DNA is TGTGCCAGCAGTTCAGGAAACTCACCCCTCCACTTT.